One sample yielded the 32 T cell receptor beta chains listed below, sequenced in a study of tumor-infiltrating lymphocytes in oesophageal squamous cell carcinoma. TCRdb called the PCR reads again in MiXCR, with one record for every CDR3 protein. The data show 15,000 to 20,000 distinct CDR3 sequences, with about 46% seen just once and about 44% held by the top ten. The sequenced sample consisted of normal esophageal tissue next to the tumor. All receptors come from a female donor with esophageal squamous cell carcinoma.

Judged by abundance, this clonotype is large. This chain links TRBV7-8 with TRBJ2-7, with 7 bases lining up with TRBD1. CDR1 is SGHVS, CDR2 FQNEAQ, per germline. With V trimmed by 5 bases and J by 6 bases, 7 bases remained unmatched. The CDR3 has 13 residues. Here the CDR3 reads CASSTIGQAEQYF. Here the CDR3 DNA reads TGTGCCAGCAGCACCATAGGACAGGCCGAGCAGTACTTC.

Many counts were recorded for this clonotype. A much more abundant neighbour one base away suggests this may be a read error. V gene TRBV7-2 combines with J gene TRBJ2-7, with 10 bases matching TRBD2. Trimming took 3 bases from V and 7 from J; bases not matched to a gene: 9. This CDR3 comprises 15 residues. Germline V gene lookup returns CDR1 SGHTA and CDR2 FQGNSA. The CDR3 coding sequence is TGTGCCAGCAGCTTCCCCGCTAGCGGGAGTGATGAGCAGTACTTC. It is translated as CASSFPASGSDEQYF.

This clonotype came up many times. The genes are TRBV5-1 and TRBJ2-1, with D perhaps TRBD1 (6 bases). Trimming took 4 bases from V and 8 from J, leaving 19 bases between them. Per germline, CDR1 SGHRS and CDR2 YFSETQ. The CDR3 is 15 residues long. CDR3 region: CASSVTGTDGDEQFF. In DNA form, the CDR3 reads TGCGCCAGCAGCGTTACAGGGACCGATGGGGATGAGCAGTTCTTC.

The chain carries TRBV6-6 and TRBJ2-1, with a possible D match to TRBD1 (7 bases). V shed 0 bases and J shed 7 bases, with 16 bases lying between them. Germline lookup yields CDR1 MNHNY and CDR2 SVGAGI (reference sequence). The CDR3 totals 16 residues. CDR3 DNA: TGTGCCAGCAGTTACTCCTTCGCCCCAGGGGGGAATGAGCAGTTCTTC. Its protein product is CASSYSFAPGGNEQFF.

The V gene is TRBV27, the J gene TRBJ2-3; 9 positions match TRBD2. The germline V gene encodes CDR1 MNHEY and CDR2 SMNVEV (reference sequence). CDR3 length: 14 amino acids. V shed 7 bases, J shed 3 bases, and the junction held 5 bases outside the gene matches. As DNA, the CDR3 is TGTGCCAGCAAACCTGGACTAGCGACAGATACGCAGTATTTT. It translates to CASKPGLATDTQYF.

This chain connects TRBV5-1 to TRBJ2-7; D gene uncertain. The better agreement between TRBJ2-5 and the DNA end casts doubt on the J call. Germline values: CDR1 SGHRS, CDR2 YFSETQ. The CDR3 is made up of 13 amino acids. CDR3 loop: CASTLLTQETQYF. For the CDR3, the DNA is TGCGCCAGCACACTCCTTACTCAAGAGACCCAGTACTTC.

This clonotype was seen more than once but under ten times. The rearrangement links TRBV7-2 to TRBJ2-3, with D tentatively TRBD2 (6 bases). The DNA matches TRBJ2-7 better at its end, which makes the J call doubtful. The CDR3 has 13 residues. Germline CDR1 is SGHTA and CDR2 is FQGNSA. This CDR3 is CASSLQSGREQYF. The CDR3 DNA reads as TGTGCCAGCAGCTTACAGTCAGGGAGGGAGCAGTACTTC.

This clonotype was detected only once. CDR3 DNA: TGTGCCAAAAGCCAGACAGGGTTCCGGGTCAAAAACATTCAGTACTTC. It encodes CAKSQTGFRVKNIQYF. This rearrangement joins TRBV27 to TRBJ2-4, with TRBD1 matching 7 bases. The V gene end was trimmed by 10 bases and the J gene end by 3 bases; junction bases not matched to a gene: 15. Germline lookup yields CDR1 MNHEY and CDR2 SMNVEV (reference sequence). The CDR3 contains 16 residues.

J is TRBJ2-2 and V is TRBV6-2 or TRBV6-3; perhaps TRBD2 as D (5 bases). The germline V gene encodes CDR1 MNHEY and CDR2 SVGEGT. Trimming pared 5 bases from V and 1 base from J, leaving 11 bases between. This CDR3 is built from 15 residues. The CDR3: CASSESAGNTGELFF. DNA of the CDR3: TGTGCCAGCAGTGAGTCGGCGGGGAACACCGGGGAGCTGTTTTTT.

J is TRBJ2-6 and V is TRBV28; D not certain. The end of the DNA fits TRBJ2-7 better, so the J call may be wrong. CDR1 MDHEN and CDR2 SYDVKM come from the germline V gene. This CDR3 is 13 amino acids long. The CDR3 nucleotides are TGTGCCAGCAGTTTATGGTCTGTCAAAGAGCAGTACTTC. Encoded protein: CASSLWSVKEQYF.

The J gene is TRBJ2-6, the V gene TRBV12-3 or TRBV12-4; D not resolved. The CDR3 sequence is 15 residues long. V lost 2 bases to trimming and J lost 4 bases, with 9 bases between them. The CDR3 DNA is TGTGCCAGCAGTTTAAGAGGCCAGGGGGCCAACGTCCTGACTTTC. This encodes CASSLRGQGANVLTF.

This clonotype was observed at least ten times. The rearrangement links TRBV19 to TRBJ1-2; D ambiguous. Trimming pared 5 bases from V and 2 bases from J, leaving 15 bases between. Per the germline V gene, CDR1 is LNHDA and CDR2 is SQIVND (reference sequence). The CDR3 runs to 15 residues. CDR3 sequence (DNA): TGTGCCAGTAGTCTGATCACAGAAAGAAACTATGGCTACACCTTC. It yields the protein CASSLITERNYGYTF.

This clonotype showed up just once. V gene TRBV6-2 or TRBV6-3 combines with J gene TRBJ2-3; D remains ambiguous. Per germline, CDR1 MNHEY and CDR2 SVGEGT. Trimming left V 5 bases short and J 6 bases short, with 15 bases between. The CDR3 is made up of 14 amino acids. For the CDR3, the DNA is TGTGCCAGCAGTAGTCGGATGAGTGTCGATACGCAGTATTTT. Its translation: CASSSRMSVDTQYF.

The rearrangement uses TRBV6-1 and TRBJ2-3, with D possibly TRBD1 on 6 matching bases. Gene TRBJ2-7 matches the end of the DNA better, so the J call may be wrong. CDR3 length equals 13 residues. Germline loops: CDR1 MNHNS, CDR2 SASEGT. CDR3 DNA sequence: TGTGCCAGCAGGACAGGTTCGGTCTACGAGCAGTACTTC. This sequence encodes CASRTGSVYEQYF.

This chain joins TRBV12-3 or TRBV12-4 and TRBJ2-5; D perhaps matches TRBD1 (6 bases). Trimming removed 6 bases from V and 6 bases from J, with 20 bases in between. The CDR3 loop spans 15 amino acids. CDR3 nucleotide sequence: TGTGCCAGCAGCCCACGGACAGCCTATCCGCAGACCCAGTACTTC. Its protein is CASSPRTAYPQTQYF.

The chain combines TRBV7-2 with TRBJ2-3; D possibly corresponds to TRBD2 (5 bases). The closer fit of TRBJ2-7 to the DNA end suggests the J call may be wrong. This CDR3 has 15 amino acids. Germline-derived CDR1 and CDR2 are SGHTA and FQGNSA. CDR3 amino acids: CASSLSLERRHEQYF. The DNA for the CDR3 is TGTGCCAGCAGCTTATCACTAGAGCGGCGGCATGAGCAGTACTTC.

The rearrangement links TRBV20-1 to TRBJ2-3; TRBD2 agrees at 7 bases. The J call is uncertain, as TRBJ2-5 better fits the DNA end. The germline CDR1 and CDR2 sequences are DFQATT and SNEGSKA (reference sequence). There are 16 residues in the CDR3. In DNA, the CDR3 is TGCAGTGCCGGAGGGTCCGGAGCTAGCGGCCAAGAGACCCAGTACTTC. This sequence encodes CSAGGSGASGQETQYF.

The V and J genes are TRBV12-3 or TRBV12-4 and TRBJ2-1; 9 bases align to TRBD1. Trimming at V came to 1 base and at J to 7 bases, leaving 8 bases not matched to a gene. The CDR3 covers 16 residues. The DNA of the CDR3 is TGTGCCAGCAGTTTAGAACAGGGGGCTTTTAGGAATGAGCAGTTCTTC. Amino acids: CASSLEQGAFRNEQFF.

The V and J genes are TRBV11-3 and TRBJ2-7, with D hard to call. The J call may be mistaken, given a closer DNA end match to TRBJ2-1. Per germline, CDR1 SGHNT and CDR2 YENEEA. This CDR3 comprises 14 residues. This CDR3 is CASRSRFSPYEQFF. Here the CDR3 DNA reads TGTGCCAGCAGGTCTAGATTTTCTCCCTACGAGCAGTTCTTC.

The V and J genes are TRBV12-5 and TRBJ2-5; the D gene is possibly TRBD1 (5 bases). The closer fit of TRBJ2-7 to the DNA end suggests the J call may be wrong. The CDR3 runs 12 residues. Germline lookup yields CDR1 LGHNT and CDR2 FRNRAP. CDR3 sequence reads: CASAAGPYEQYF. In DNA form, the CDR3 reads TGTGCTAGTGCTGCAGGGCCCTACGAGCAGTACTTC.

The J gene is TRBJ2-4, the V gene TRBV11-3; TRBD2 is a possible D gene (6 bases). The CDR3 loop spans 15 amino acids. Germline assignment: CDR1 SGHNT and CDR2 YENEEA. The V end lost 5 bases, the J end lost 13 bases, and 24 bases lay between the germline ends. CDR3 loop: CASSRLGSSYNEQYF. The CDR3, as DNA: TGTGCCAGCAGCCGACTAGGGAGCTCCTACAATGAGCAGTACTTC. Full variable domain (remainder filled in from reference TRBV11-3 and TRBJ2-4): EAGVVQSPRYKIIEKKQPVAFWCNPISGHNTLYWYLQNLGQGPELLIRYENEEAVDDSQLPKDRFSAERLKGVDSTLKIQPAELGDSAVYLCASSRLGSSYNEQYFGAGTRLSVL.

Remarks on this clonotype: Relative to the germline gene, one junction end is altered; a read error may explain this. The rearrangement links TRBV7-6 to TRBJ2-3; D is uncertain. Judging by the DNA end, TRBJ1-5 fits better; the J call may be wrong. CDR1 and CDR2 from the germline V gene are SGHVS and FNYEAQ. There are 13 residues in the CDR3. CDR3 sequence reads: CASSFTNTDTQHF. The CDR3 DNA reads TGTGCTAGCAGCTTTACTAACACAGATACGCAGCATTTT.

Concerning this clonotype itself: It is likely a read error, because the conserved phenylalanine at the end of the CDR3 is missing. The DNA is omitted, as the CDR3 cannot be located on it reliably, and the CDR3 follows TCRdb's listing. The chain uses TRBV7-3 and TRBJ2-1; whether TRBD1, the table's D call, matches the DNA was not checked. The CDR3 comprises 17 residues, both ends counted. CDR1 is SGHTA, CDR2 FQGTGA, per germline. This chain's CDR3 is CASSLNWGQGNEQYFGS.

The rearrangement joins TRBV7-9 to TRBJ2-3, with D possibly being TRBD2 (5 bases). The CDR3 has 16 residues. The germline CDR1 and CDR2 sequences are SEHNR and FQNEAQ (reference sequence). V was shortened by 1 base and J by 1 base, with 12 bases between the two germline ends. The CDR3 nucleotides are TGTGCCAGCAGCTTAGAGGCTAGCATTGGCACAGATACGCAGTATTTT. The encoded protein is CASSLEASIGTDTQYF. Full variable domain (missing parts from reference TRBV7-9 and TRBJ2-3): DTGVSQNPRHKITKRGQNVTFRCDPISEHNRLYWYRQTLGQGPEFLTYFQNEAQLEKSRLLSDRFSAERPKGSFSTLEIQRTEQGDSAMYLCASSLEASIGTDTQYFGPGTRLTVL.

In DNA, the CDR3 is TGTGCCAGCAGCCGGCCAGGGACCCGTGAGACCCAGTACTTC. This gives the protein CASSRPGTRETQYF. This chain connects TRBV9 to TRBJ2-1; D tentatively reads TRBD1 or TRBD2 (5 bases each). The DNA end is more similar to TRBJ2-5, so the J call may be wrong. This CDR3 has 14 residues. CDR1 SGDLS and CDR2 YYNGEE come from the germline V gene.

This clonotype was seen ten or more times. This chain's CDR3 is CASSSGPRNSPLHF. Here the CDR3 DNA reads TGTGCCAGCAGCTCGGGGCCCCGTAATTCACCCCTCCACTTT. The chain recombines TRBV5-6 with TRBJ1-6, with D maybe TRBD1 (5 bases). Germline CDR1 and CDR2: SGHDT and YYEEEE. Trimming shortened V by 3 bases and J by 6 bases, and 10 bases separated the two germline ends. CDR3 length: 14 amino acids.

The chain carries TRBV7-2 and TRBJ2-7; D not certain. V shed 5 bases and J shed 7 bases, with 18 bases lying between them. Germline CDR1 SGHTA, CDR2 FQGNSA. The CDR3 extends over 14 amino acids. The CDR3 spells CASSIGSLGDEQYF. DNA for the CDR3: TGTGCCAGCAGCATAGGATCGCTTGGGGATGAGCAGTACTTC.

J is TRBJ2-4 and V is TRBV6-8, with a tentative D call TRBD2 (5 bases). The J call may be mistaken, given a closer DNA end match to TRBJ2-5. The germline V gene has CDR1 MNHGY and CDR2 SAAAGT. The length of the CDR3 is 13 residues. This CDR3 is CASIRAVGETQYF. The CDR3 DNA reads TGTGCCAGCATTCGAGCGGTCGGGGAGACCCAGTACTTC.

This chain links TRBV10-3 with TRBJ2-4; TRBD2 matches at 7 bases. TRBJ2-7 matches the DNA end more closely, so the J call is doubtful. This CDR3 has 14 residues. Germline-derived CDR1 and CDR2 are ENHRY and SYGVKD. The CDR3 loop is CAISEGGRADEQYF. The CDR3 DNA sequence: TGTGCCATCAGTGAGGGAGGGAGGGCCGACGAGCAGTACTTC.

This clonotype was seen a few times. The rearrangement uses TRBV7-3 and TRBJ2-3; D call uncertain. Germline-derived CDR1 and CDR2 are SGHTA and FQGTGA. Between the trimmed V and J ends, which lost 5 bases and 6 bases, there was a span of 18 bases. CDR3 size: 15 residues. DNA of the CDR3: TGTGCCAGCAGCGGGTCCGGTGGGGTGTTTGATACGCAGTATTTT. Translation: CASSGSGGVFDTQYF.

The rearrangement links TRBV7-8 to TRBJ2-1, with D tentatively TRBD2 (6 bases). The ends were cut back, 1 base at V and 2 bases at J, with 9 bases in the middle. From germline, CDR1 is SGHVS and CDR2 FQNEAQ. CDR3 length: 15 residues. Here the CDR3 reads CASSLVTSPYNEQFF. The CDR3, as DNA: TGTGCCAGCAGCTTAGTGACTAGTCCCTACAATGAGCAGTTCTTC.

This clonotype was detected only a few times. The chain combines TRBV5-1 with TRBJ2-3; 14 bases agree with TRBD2. The DNA end lines up better with TRBJ2-1; the J call may be wrong. The CDR3 is made up of 14 amino acids. Germline CDR1 is SGHRS and CDR2 is YFSETQ. This chain's CDR3 is CARTGTSGSGEQFF. The CDR3 DNA sequence: TGCGCCAGAACAGGGACTAGCGGGAGTGGTGAGCAGTTCTTC.